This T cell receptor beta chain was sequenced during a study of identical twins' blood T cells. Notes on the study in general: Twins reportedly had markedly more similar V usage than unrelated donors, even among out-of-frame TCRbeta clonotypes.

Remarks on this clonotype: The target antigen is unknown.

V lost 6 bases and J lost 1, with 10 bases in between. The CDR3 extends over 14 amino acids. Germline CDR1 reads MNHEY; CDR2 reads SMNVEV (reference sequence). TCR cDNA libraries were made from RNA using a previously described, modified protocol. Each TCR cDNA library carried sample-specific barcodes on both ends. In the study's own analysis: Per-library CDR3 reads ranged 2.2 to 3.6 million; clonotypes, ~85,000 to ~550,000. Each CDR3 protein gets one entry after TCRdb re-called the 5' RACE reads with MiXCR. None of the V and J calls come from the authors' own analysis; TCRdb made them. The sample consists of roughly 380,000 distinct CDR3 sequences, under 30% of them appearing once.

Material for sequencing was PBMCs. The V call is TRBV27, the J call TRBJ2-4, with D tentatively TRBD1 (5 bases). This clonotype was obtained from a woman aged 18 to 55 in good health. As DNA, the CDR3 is TGTGCCAGCAGGTACAGGTCGGCCAAAAACATTCAGTACTTC. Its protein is CASRYRSAKNIQYF.